The 11 T cell receptor beta chains below all came from one sample that was sequenced in a study of T cell responses to AZD1222 COVID-19 vaccine. Clones were sequenced by immunoSEQ multiplex PCR, and TCRdb holds only the in-frame ones, with some missing. Among approximately 150,000 clones listed, around 93% were seen once. The sample in question was peripheral blood, obtained on day 0 of AZD1222 vaccination. The receptors derive from an adult in good health.

The chain combines TRBV27 with TRBJ1-1; D may be TRBD1 (6 bases). Germline V gives CDR1 MNHEY, CDR2 SMNVEV (reference sequence). The V and J ends lost 4 bases and 4 bases respectively, with 13 bases between them. The CDR3 is 14 amino acids. The CDR3 bases are TGTGCCAGCAGTTCCGCCGGGACACTCACTGAAGCTTTCTTT. Translating it yields CASSSAGTLTEAFF.

The chain carries TRBV3-1 (or the pseudogene TRBV3-2) and TRBJ1-6, with 9 nucleotides matching TRBD1. The CDR3 covers 15 residues. Germline lookup yields CDR1 LGHDT and CDR2 YNNKEL (reference sequence). V gave up 2 bases and J gave up 10 bases; unmatched junction bases: 6. This CDR3 is CASSQNDRGGSPLHF. The CDR3 DNA reads TGTGCCAGCAGCCAAAATGACAGGGGGGGATCACCCCTCCACTTT.

In this sample, this clone turned up once. This chain joins TRBV19 and TRBJ2-5; D perhaps matches TRBD1 (5 bases). The CDR3 has 13 amino acids. Germline V lookup: CDR1 LNHDA, CDR2 SQIVND (reference sequence). V was cut by 4 bases and J by 3 bases, with 9 bases left in between. The chain's CDR3 is CASSTGYKETQYF. The CDR3 DNA reads TGTGCCAGTAGTACAGGGTACAAAGAGACCCAGTACTTC.

The gene calls are TRBV28 and TRBJ1-1; D gene ambiguous. The CDR3 contains 12 residues. Trimming pared 4 bases from V and 5 bases from J, leaving 8 bases between. CDR1 MDHEN and CDR2 SYDVKM come from the germline V gene. For the CDR3, the DNA is TGTGCCAGCAGTTCGGACCAAACTGAAGCTTTCTTT. This gives the protein CASSSDQTEAFF.

In its sample, this clone was seen once. The chain joins TRBV30 to TRBJ1-2; unclear D gene. Germline V lookup: CDR1 GTSNPN, CDR2 SVGIG (reference sequence). The CDR3 runs 9 residues. V was trimmed by 3 bases and J by 6 bases, leaving 2 bases between them. The CDR3 sequence is CAWRDGYTF. For the CDR3, the DNA is TGTGCCTGGAGGGATGGCTACACCTTC.

The chain uses TRBV7-3 and TRBJ2-7; a weak D match, TRBD1 (6 bases). In germline, CDR1 is SGHTA, CDR2 FQGTGA. V lost 1 base, J lost 4 bases, and 8 bases lay in between. The CDR3 loop spans 13 amino acids. CDR3 sequence (DNA): TGTGCCAGCAGCTTAAACAGGGCTTACGAGCAGTACTTC. It yields the protein CASSLNRAYEQYF.

This chain links TRBV30 with TRBJ2-7; TRBD1 agrees at 9 bases. Germline V gene lookup returns CDR1 GTSNPN and CDR2 SVGIG (reference sequence). Trimming cost V 3 bases and J 4 bases; bases outside gene matches: 10. The CDR3 loop spans 15 amino acids. This CDR3 is CAWSADRGQGYEQYF. CDR3 coding DNA: TGTGCCTGGAGCGCGGACAGGGGCCAGGGGTACGAGCAGTACTTC.

The V and J genes are TRBV19 and TRBJ2-7; 10 bases align to TRBD1. CDR3 length: 15 amino acids. Germline values: CDR1 LNHDA, CDR2 SQIVND (reference sequence). With 5 bases clipped from V and 3 bases from J, the junction kept 7 bases outside the gene matches. Here the CDR3 reads CASSSRTGGLYEQYF. CDR3 in DNA: TGTGCCAGTAGTTCACGGACAGGGGGGCTCTACGAGCAGTACTTC.

V is TRBV6-5 and J is TRBJ1-3; no firm D call. V lost 6 bases to trimming and J lost 4 bases, with 10 bases between them. This CDR3 contains 13 residues. CDR1 and CDR2 from the germline V gene are MNHEY and SVGAGI. Here the CDR3 DNA reads TGTGCCAGCAGCCGATTGGAGGGAAACACCATATATTTT. It is translated as CASSRLEGNTIYF.

The V and J genes are TRBV4-3 and TRBJ1-4; TRBD1 agrees at 8 bases. V was pared by 5 bases and J by 10 bases, with 9 bases of the junction left unmatched. CDR1 is LGHNA, CDR2 YSLEER, per germline. The CDR3 has 14 residues. For the CDR3, the DNA is TGCGCCAGCAGCGAGGACAGGGAATACGTAAAACTGTTTTTT. Translation: CASSEDREYVKLFF.

The chain recombines TRBV7-8 with TRBJ2-1; no clear D gene. Per the germline V gene, CDR1 is SGHVS and CDR2 is FQNEAQ. The CDR3 contains 12 residues. Trimming removed 3 bases at V and 5 bases at J, with 5 bases between. This CDR3 is CASSLTDNEQFF. CDR3 in DNA: TGTGCCAGCAGCTTGACTGACAATGAGCAGTTCTTC.